The entry that follows covers one T cell receptor beta chain sequence. Its antigen is as yet unknown. Germline CDR1 and CDR2: SGHRS and YFSETQ. Germline trimming cut 4 bases from V and 8 bases from J; bases unmatched to any gene: 6. The CDR3 consists of 15 residues. TCRdb fed the 5' RACE reads into MiXCR, producing one record per CDR3 protein. In the table there are about 240,000 distinct CDR3 sequences, roughly 10% of which are singletons. The data were obtained in a study of identical twins. Overall study findings and caveats: Conclusions were based on cross-sectional statistical analysis, without following the same donors. Where beta out-of-frame sequences were concerned, excess twin sharing was weaker.

Sequenced input: memory T cells sorted from blood. This chain joins TRBV5-1 and TRBJ1-6, with 10 bases identical to TRBD1. This TCR derives from a man in his fifties in good health. As DNA, the CDR3 is TGCGCCAGCAGCATTCGACAGGGGGCGGATTCACCCCTCCACTTT. It translates to CASSIRQGADSPLHF.